The clone carrying this T cell receptor (beta chain) was recorded only once. What it binds is not known. From germline, CDR1 is MDHEN and CDR2 SYDVKM. The CDR3 runs 12 residues. The V end was cut by 5 bases, the J end by 2 bases, with 7 bases between. The run depth of the assay was deep. The authors' processing: ImmunoSEQ output held junction-only sequences without quality scores, so filtering differed. This table comes from immunoSEQ multiplex PCR, and its TCRdb copy is limited to in-frame clones, with some not included. V and J calls and clone size are copied from that table; D and trimming were computed from the DNA. The data hold 740,000 or so clones, with roughly 73% observed a single time. The data stem from a study of shared clonotypes between healthy human individuals. Study-level results: Clonotype sharing among donors likely depends on sequencing depth. Though the depth was large, rarefaction showed that sorted-subset sequencing was incomplete.

V is TRBV28 and J is TRBJ2-7; no firm D call. Sample: memory CD4+ T cells sorted from blood. The subset here: CD45RA-negative fraction. The clonotype comes from a woman aged 30 to 39 in good health. CDR3 sequence (DNA): TGTGCCAGCAGTCGCCCTCCCTACGAGCAGTACTTC. This gives the protein CASSRPPYEQYF.